A single sample is the source of the 23 T cell receptor beta chains below, sequenced in a study of vaccination and CD4 T cells after COVID-19. Stated treatment: roughly 10-day PBMC culture with coronavirus spike peptide pools or control peptides (ViraFEST assay). The Oncomine TCR Beta short-read assay sequenced DNA from cultured CD4+ T cells. One entry per CDR3 protein results from TCRdb running MiXCR on the PCR reads. The table shows about 13,000 distinct CDR3 sequences, with roughly 61% occurring only once. These receptors lack a known antigen. Sequencing was carried out using CD4+ T cells from blood, cultured in vitro. The receptors derive from a human donor who had recovered from COVID-19.

The V gene is TRBV20-1, the J gene TRBJ2-5, with TRBD1 identical over 7 bases. V gave up 1 base and J gave up 5 bases; unmatched junction bases: 19. There are 18 residues in the CDR3. The germline V gene encodes CDR1 DFQATT and CDR2 SNEGSKA (reference sequence). The DNA of the CDR3 is TGCAGTGCTAGAGCCGCAAGGGGGCTAGTCCCAAACGAGGAGACCCAGTACTTC. Its translation: CSARAARGLVPNEETQYF.

V and J are TRBV10-2 and TRBJ1-5; D possibly corresponds to TRBD1 (5 bases). V lost 10 bases and J lost 0, with 13 bases in between. The length of the CDR3 is 14 residues. Germline V gene lookup returns CDR1 WSHSY and CDR2 SAAADI. CDR3 sequence (DNA): TGCGCCACCTCTCAGGGCAATAGCAATCAGCCCCAGCATTTT. It yields the protein CATSQGNSNQPQHF.

This clonotype was seen a few times. The chain has TRBV20-1 and TRBJ2-3; the D gene is possibly TRBD2 (6 bases). This CDR3 spans 11 amino acids. V lost 6 bases and J lost 3, with 7 bases in between. Per the germline V gene, CDR1 is DFQATT and CDR2 is SNEGSKA (reference sequence). In DNA, the CDR3 is TGCAGTGCGGGGGGAACAGATACGCAGTATTTT. Amino acid sequence: CSAGGTDTQYF.

V gene TRBV7-2 combines with J gene TRBJ1-2, with D possibly matching TRBD1 (5 bases). Germline CDR1 reads SGHTA; CDR2 reads FQGNSA. V was cut by 5 bases and J by 4 bases, with 14 bases left in between. There are 14 residues in the CDR3. The CDR3 sequence is CASSPGHGRYGYTF. As DNA, the CDR3 is TGTGCCAGCAGCCCCGGACACGGACGCTATGGCTACACCTTC.

In nucleotides, the CDR3 is TGCAGTGCGACGGACAGGGTTGGGGCCAACGTCCTGACTTTC. Its protein product is CSATDRVGANVLTF. This chain joins TRBV20-1 and TRBJ2-6, with 8 bases that match TRBD1. Germline CDR1 and CDR2: DFQATT and SNEGSKA (reference sequence). The CDR3 runs to 14 residues. Trimming at V came to 6 bases and at J to 3 bases, leaving 4 bases not matched to a gene.

The V and J genes are TRBV24-1 and TRBJ2-3, with TRBD1 identical over 7 bases. Germline CDR1 and CDR2: KGHDR and SFDVKD. The CDR3 loop spans 16 amino acids. V dropped 1 base and J dropped 0; count of bases not matched to a gene: 3. CDR3 DNA sequence: TGTGCCACCAGTGATTTAGGGACAGCTAGCACAGATACGCAGTATTTT. Translating gives CATSDLGTASTDTQYF.

This sequence joins TRBV2 and TRBJ2-7; either TRBD1 or TRBD2 may supply D (5 bases each). The CDR3 loop spans 14 amino acids. The ends were cut back, 3 bases at V and 0 bases at J, with 9 bases in the middle. The germline gives CDR1 SNHLY, CDR2 FYNNEI. DNA of the CDR3: TGTGCCAGCAGTGACGGGACGGTCTCCTACGAGCAGTACTTC. It translates to CASSDGTVSYEQYF.

This clonotype was seen more than once but under ten times. This rearrangement joins TRBV12-3 or TRBV12-4 to TRBJ1-3; D is undetermined. The CDR3 contains 12 residues. V was trimmed by 5 bases and J by 4 bases, leaving 6 bases between them. Here the CDR3 reads CASSQRGNTIYF. The CDR3 nucleotides read TGTGCCAGCAGTCAAAGAGGAAACACCATATATTTT.

The sample holds a few counts of this clonotype. The V call is TRBV20-1, the J call TRBJ2-4, with TRBD2 matching over 14 bases. Germline V gene lookup returns CDR1 DFQATT and CDR2 SNEGSKA (reference sequence). This CDR3 is built from 17 residues. Trimming at V came to 4 bases and at J to 2 bases, leaving 7 bases not matched to a gene. This chain's CDR3 is CSATTSGGAVSKNIQYF. For the CDR3, the DNA is TGCAGTGCTACGACTAGCGGGGGGGCTGTGTCCAAAAACATTCAGTACTTC.

This chain joins TRBV27 and TRBJ1-2; 8 bases line up with TRBD1. CDR3 size: 13 residues. Per the germline V gene, CDR1 is MNHEY and CDR2 is SMNVEV (reference sequence). V was pared by 5 bases and J by 8 bases, with 7 bases of the junction left unmatched. CDR3 protein: CASSPSTGVGYTF. The CDR3 coding sequence is TGTGCCAGCAGTCCCTCGACAGGGGTCGGCTACACCTTC.

The chain links TRBV20-1 to TRBJ1-1; 7 bases align to TRBD1. V shed 3 bases and J 0 bases; nucleotides not matched to a gene: 4. There are 14 residues in the CDR3. Germline V gives CDR1 DFQATT, CDR2 SNEGSKA (reference sequence). For the CDR3, the DNA is TGCAGTGCTAGGGGACAGCATTTGAACACTGAAGCTTTCTTT. It specifies CSARGQHLNTEAFF.

This rearrangement joins TRBV20-1 to TRBJ1-1; 10 bases fit TRBD1. CDR1 is DFQATT and CDR2 is SNEGSKA in the germline V gene (reference sequence). The length of the CDR3 is 16 residues. J was trimmed by 0 bases and V by 1 base; bases with no gene match: 5. The CDR3 sequence is CSARGTGGGMNTEAFF. CDR3 sequence (DNA): TGCAGTGCTAGAGGGACAGGGGGTGGCATGAACACTGAAGCTTTCTTT.

This clonotype was counted between two and nine times. The CDR3 sequence: CSATDTGTYSNQPQHF. In nucleotides, the CDR3 is TGCAGTGCTACTGACACTGGGACCTATAGCAATCAGCCCCAGCATTTT. The V gene is TRBV20-1, the J gene TRBJ1-5; tentatively, D is TRBD1 (5 bases). CDR1 and CDR2 from the germline V gene are DFQATT and SNEGSKA (reference sequence). V lost 4 bases to trimming and J lost 0 bases, with 16 bases between them. CDR3 length: 16 amino acids.

The chain has TRBV6-1 and TRBJ1-5; 9 positions agree with TRBD1. The J segment lost 6 bases and the V segment lost 5 bases, leaving 5 bases of the junction unmatched. The CDR3 extends over 14 amino acids. The germline V gene has CDR1 MNHNS and CDR2 SASEGT. The CDR3 coding sequence is TGTGCCAGCAGTACCGAGGACAGGGGTCAGCCCCAGCATTTT. This encodes CASSTEDRGQPQHF.

V gene TRBV27 combines with J gene TRBJ2-1; D unclear. The V gene lost 5 bases and the J gene lost 8 bases, with 22 bases spanning the gap. CDR1 and CDR2 (germline): MNHEY, SMNVEV (reference sequence). The CDR3 consists of 16 residues. The CDR3, as DNA: TGTGCCAGCAGTACACCGACCCGTAGCCCGCCTTATGAGCAGTTCTTC. Its protein is CASSTPTRSPPYEQFF.

The J gene is TRBJ2-4, the V gene TRBV20-1; D remains ambiguous. CDR3 length: 14 amino acids. The V gene lost 3 bases and the J gene lost 8 bases, with 17 bases spanning the gap. From germline, CDR1 is DFQATT and CDR2 SNEGSKA (reference sequence). The CDR3 region is CSARGGPTADIQYF. CDR3 coding DNA: TGCAGTGCTAGGGGTGGACCAACCGCAGACATTCAGTACTTC.

The CDR3 here is CASSQDTEYGYTF. The CDR3 DNA follows: TGTGCCAGCAGCCAAGATACAGAGTATGGCTACACCTTC. The V call is TRBV14, the J call TRBJ1-2; D is uncertain. The germline V gene has CDR1 SGHDN and CDR2 FVKESK. The CDR3 contains 13 residues. V lost 0 bases and J 5 bases, leaving 7 bases between the germline ends.

This sequence joins TRBV30 and TRBJ1-1; perhaps TRBD1 as D (5 bases). V was trimmed by 0 bases and J by 9 bases, leaving 8 bases between them. This CDR3 contains 11 residues. CDR1 is GTSNPN and CDR2 is SVGIG in the germline V gene (reference sequence). CDR3 nucleotides: TGTGCCTGGAGTGTGGCAGGGAAAGCTTTCTTT. This codes for CAWSVAGKAFF. Combining the CDR3 with reference TRBV30 and TRBJ1-1 gives the whole variable domain SQTIHQWPATLVQPVGSPLSLECTVEGTSNPNLYWYRQAAGRGLQLLFYSVGIGQISSEVPQNLSASRPQDRQFILSSKKLLLSDSGFYLCAWSVAGKAFFGQGTRLTVV.

This clonotype was seen only once. The chain carries TRBV6-5 and TRBJ1-1; maybe TRBD1 (5 bases). Germline CDR1 is MNHEY and CDR2 is SVGAGI. V was cut by 2 bases and J by 1 base, with 8 bases left in between. This CDR3 has 14 residues. CDR3 sequence: CASSYTQGNTEAFF. The CDR3 region has the DNA TGTGCCAGCAGTTACACGCAGGGGAACACTGAAGCTTTCTTT.

The V gene is TRBV27, the J gene TRBJ1-6; TRBD1 matches 9 bases. CDR1 MNHEY and CDR2 SMNVEV come from the germline V gene (reference sequence). This CDR3 is 15 amino acids long. J was trimmed by 9 bases and V by 1 base; bases with no gene match: 4. DNA of the CDR3: TGTGCCAGCAGTTTATTTCCGGGACAGGGTTCACCCCTCCACTTT. Residues: CASSLFPGQGSPLHF.

Only a few counts were recorded for this clonotype. This sequence joins TRBV20-1 and TRBJ2-5; 8 positions match TRBD1. V was pared by 5 bases and J by 5 bases, with 13 bases of the junction left unmatched. The CDR3 is 15 amino acids. Looked up from germline, CDR1 is DFQATT and CDR2 is SNEGSKA (reference sequence). The CDR3 region has the DNA TGCAGTGCTGGACGAACTCAGGGGGCGGGGGAGACCCAGTACTTC. This gives the protein CSAGRTQGAGETQYF.

The gene calls are TRBV15 and TRBJ2-3, with 8 bases lining up with TRBD1. This CDR3 region has 15 residues. Per germline, CDR1 LNHNV and CDR2 YYDKDF (reference sequence). V trimming: 1 base; J trimming: 2 bases; junction bases outside the gene matches: 2. The CDR3 region is CATSRAGQATDTQYF. The CDR3 DNA follows: TGTGCCACCAGCAGAGCGGGACAGGCCACAGATACGCAGTATTTT.

There are a few counts of this clonotype. The chain recombines TRBV6-5 with TRBJ1-5; D gene ambiguous. The CDR3 is 13 amino acids. Germline CDR1 and CDR2: MNHEY and SVGAGI. Trimming left V 2 bases short and J 0 bases short, with 2 bases between. The CDR3 here is CASSYDSNQPQHF. The CDR3 region has the DNA TGTGCCAGCAGTTACGATAGCAATCAGCCCCAGCATTTT.